The 22 T cell receptor beta chains below come from one sample, sequenced in a study of T-cell memory formation after mild COVID-19. Each CDR3 protein is one row after TCRdb ran MiXCR on the 5' RACE reads. There are 470,000 or so distinct CDR3 sequences in the sample; about 23% occur only once, and approximately 12% lies in the top ten. Sequencing input: PBMCs or a T cell subset sorted from them (not recorded which). These TCRs come from an adult woman who had mild COVID-19 (a few samples of this study predate the infection). Cell type and time point are not known.

In this sample, this clonotype turned up a few times. The chain has TRBV9 and TRBJ2-7, with TRBD1 matching 10 bases. J was trimmed by 5 bases and V by 4 bases; bases with no gene match: 12. The CDR3 runs 16 residues. Germline V CDR1 and CDR2: SGDLS, YYNGEE. The CDR3 region has the DNA TGTGCCAGCAGCCCCCGGGGTAGACAGGGGGCCCACGAGCAGTACTTC. Amino acids: CASSPRGRQGAHEQYF.

This clonotype has just a few counts. The V call is TRBV12-3 or TRBV12-4, the J call TRBJ1-5; the match to TRBD1 covers 8 bases. The length of the CDR3 is 14 residues. V lost 5 bases, J lost 7 bases, and 7 bases stayed unmatched. CDR3 in DNA: TGTGCCAGCAGTCCCGGACAGGGAGCACAGCCCCAGCATTTT. Its translation is CASSPGQGAQPQHF.

The chain joins TRBV5-1 to TRBJ2-7, with D possibly being TRBD2 (6 bases). Trimming shortened V by 2 bases and J by 6 bases, and 18 bases separated the two germline ends. This CDR3 spans 15 amino acids. Germline lookup yields CDR1 SGHRS and CDR2 YFSETQ. CDR3 amino acids: CASSFAEGGAGEQYF. CDR3 bases: TGCGCCAGCAGCTTCGCGGAGGGTGGCGCGGGCGAGCAGTACTTC.

This clonotype was detected only a few times. This chain links TRBV7-8 with TRBJ2-1, with D possibly called TRBD1 or TRBD2 (6 bases each). The CDR3 has 13 residues. Germline V gene sequence: CDR1 SGHVS, CDR2 FQNEAQ. V gave up 5 bases and J gave up 9 bases, with 14 bases separating them. DNA of the CDR3: TGTGCCAGCAGCCACGACTCGGGGGCTGAGCAGTTCTTC. Translating it yields CASSHDSGAEQFF.

This clonotype was observed once. This chain links TRBV19 with TRBJ2-3; 9 bases map to TRBD2. Per germline, CDR1 LNHDA and CDR2 SQIVND (reference sequence). This CDR3 contains 16 residues. The V gene end was trimmed by 5 bases and the J gene end by 2 bases; junction bases not matched to a gene: 8. This CDR3 reads CASSPNSGGLTDTQYF. For the CDR3, the DNA is TGTGCCAGTAGTCCAAATAGCGGGGGACTCACAGATACGCAGTATTTT.

V usage is TRBV11-3 and J usage is TRBJ2-1; D not resolved. Trimming took 4 bases from V and 9 from J, leaving 13 bases between them. The length of the CDR3 is 13 residues. CDR1 SGHNT and CDR2 YENEEA come from the germline V gene. The CDR3 nucleotides read TGTGCCAGCAGCTCCCATCCGATTAGTGAGCAGTTCTTC. Protein: CASSSHPISEQFF.

This sequence joins TRBV5-1 and TRBJ2-3; 7 bases fit TRBD1. Germline assignment: CDR1 SGHRS and CDR2 YFSETQ. V was pared by 4 bases and J by 1 base, with 3 bases of the junction left unmatched. The CDR3 totals 14 residues. The CDR3: CASSPGQRTDTQYF. Here the CDR3 DNA reads TGCGCCAGCAGCCCGGGACAGCGCACAGATACGCAGTATTTT.

This clonotype was seen many times. The chain joins TRBV25-1 to TRBJ2-6; 16 positions match TRBD2. Germline V CDR1 and CDR2: MGHDK, SYGVNS. The CDR3 length is 18 residues. Trimming removed 4 bases from V and 4 bases from J; junction bases left unmatched: 4. The CDR3 coding sequence is TGTGCCAGCAGTGGGGGACTAGCGGGAGGGAAAGGGGCCAACGTCCTGACTTTC. It codes for CASSGGLAGGKGANVLTF.

This clonotype was counted many times. This chain connects TRBV7-2 to TRBJ2-7; 7 positions agree with TRBD2. Germline CDR1 is SGHTA and CDR2 is FQGNSA. V lost 5 bases and J lost 0; bases outside the gene matches: 13. This CDR3 is built from 17 residues. The chain's CDR3 is CASSPVGFRDYSYEQYF. As DNA, the CDR3 is TGTGCCAGCAGCCCGGTCGGCTTCCGGGACTACTCCTACGAGCAGTACTTC. Filled out from reference TRBV7-2 and TRBJ2-7, the complete variable domain reads GAGVSQSPSNKVTEKGKDVELRCDPISGHTALYWYRQSLGQGLEFLIYFQGNSAPDKSGLPSDRFSAERTGGSVSTLTIQRTQQEDSAVYLCASSPVGFRDYSYEQYFGPGTRLTVT.

The chain employs TRBV29-1 and TRBJ1-2; unclear D gene. Germline values: CDR1 SQVTM, CDR2 ANQGSEA. Deletions cut 2 bases from V and 2 bases from J, with 6 bases between. This CDR3 comprises 12 residues. The CDR3 here is CSVEPGNYGYTF. CDR3 nucleotides: TGCAGCGTTGAACCGGGAAACTATGGCTACACCTTC.

The table lists this clonotype with a few counts. The gene calls are TRBV19 and TRBJ2-1; 8 bases map to TRBD1. Germline assignment: CDR1 LNHDA and CDR2 SQIVND (reference sequence). The CDR3 runs 16 residues. After removal of 3 bases from V and 3 bases from J, the junction contained 7 bases not matched to a gene. CDR3 sequence (DNA): TGTGCCAGTAGTATTTCCGCAGGGGGCGTCTACAATGAGCAGTTCTTC. It is translated as CASSISAGGVYNEQFF.

The chain carries TRBV5-1 and TRBJ1-2; possibly TRBD1 for D (6 bases). Per the germline V gene, CDR1 is SGHRS and CDR2 is YFSETQ. V was trimmed by 3 bases and J by 8 bases, leaving 14 bases between them. The CDR3 contains 13 residues. CDR3 nucleotides: TGCGCCAGCAGCTCCCACAGGGCAGAAGGCTACACCTTC. Amino acids: CASSSHRAEGYTF.

This clonotype was counted only a few times. The junction and the germline gene differ at one end; a read error may be behind it. The V gene is TRBV7-7, the J gene TRBJ2-5, with 8 bases aligning to TRBD1. Germline V gives CDR1 SSHAT, CDR2 FNYEAQ (reference sequence). The CDR3 totals 14 residues. CDR3 protein: CASSRQGARETQYF. CDR3 sequence (DNA): TGTGCTAGCAGTCGCCAGGGGGCTCGGGAGACCCAGTACTTC.

V is TRBV15 and J is TRBJ2-1; TRBD1 agrees at 8 bases. CDR1 is LNHNV, CDR2 YYDKDF, per germline (reference sequence). The CDR3 runs 15 residues. V lost 0 bases and J lost 4; bases outside the gene matches: 2. In DNA form, the CDR3 reads TGTGCCACCAGCAGAGAAAGACAGGGGTACAATGAGCAGTTCTTC. Translating gives CATSRERQGYNEQFF.

Only a few counts were recorded for this clonotype. The chain couples TRBV3-1 to TRBJ1-5; D gene unclear. The CDR3 is 16 amino acids. CDR1 LGHDT and CDR2 YNNKEL come from the germline V gene (reference sequence). The V end was cut by 1 base, the J end by 4 bases, with 14 bases between. The CDR3 reads CASSQVRAWVNQPQHF. The CDR3 nucleotides are TGTGCCAGCAGCCAAGTTCGGGCGTGGGTAAATCAGCCCCAGCATTTT.

This clonotype has only a few counts. The chain recombines TRBV20-1 with TRBJ1-1; the D gene is possibly TRBD1 (6 bases). The germline V gene has CDR1 DFQATT and CDR2 SNEGSKA (reference sequence). The CDR3 covers 15 residues. V was shortened by 1 base and J by 1 base, with 13 bases between the two germline ends. In DNA form, the CDR3 reads TGCAGTGCTAGAGCGTGGACAGTTGCGAACACTGAAGCTTTCTTT. Its protein is CSARAWTVANTEAFF.

This clonotype was found a few times. The V call is TRBV7-9, the J call TRBJ2-3, with a possible D match to TRBD1 (6 bases). V was shortened by 10 bases and J by 6 bases, with 20 bases between the two germline ends. The CDR3 runs to 14 residues. The germline gives CDR1 SEHNR, CDR2 FQNEAQ (reference sequence). In DNA, the CDR3 is TGTGCCAATCAGCTTTCTAGTGGGGGCGATACGCAGTATTTT. Translating it yields CANQLSSGGDTQYF.

This clonotype was detected a few times. Written as DNA, the CDR3 is TGCAGTGCTAGAGGGGGACAGATCACAAGGACTGAAGCTTTCTTT. Residues: CSARGGQITRTEAFF. V and J are TRBV20-1 and TRBJ1-1; 7 bases align to TRBD1. The CDR3 extends over 15 amino acids. Germline loops: CDR1 DFQATT, CDR2 SNEGSKA (reference sequence). The ends lost 1 base at V and 5 bases at J; junction bases unmatched: 10.

This chain links TRBV7-2 with TRBJ1-1; unclear D gene. Germline-derived CDR1 and CDR2 are SGHTA and FQGNSA. This CDR3 spans 12 amino acids. The V end lost 3 bases, the J end lost 8 bases, and 10 bases lay between the germline ends. CDR3 loop: CASSFGTNEAFF. The CDR3, as DNA: TGTGCCAGCAGCTTCGGAACAAACGAAGCTTTCTTT.

This sequence joins TRBV12-3 or TRBV12-4 and TRBJ2-5; 11 positions agree with TRBD2. CDR3 length: 16 residues. V lost 5 bases to trimming and J lost 5 bases; unmatched junction nucleotides: 10. The CDR3 spells CASSLTSGSGQETQYF. In nucleotides, the CDR3 is TGTGCCAGCAGTCTCACTAGCGGGAGCGGTCAGGAGACCCAGTACTTC.

This clonotype was counted between two and nine times. J is TRBJ2-1 and V is TRBV7-9, with TRBD2 identical over 7 bases. Germline V lookup: CDR1 SEHNR, CDR2 FQNEAQ (reference sequence). There are 16 residues in the CDR3. Trimming took 4 bases from V and 3 from J; bases not matched to a gene: 9. The CDR3 DNA sequence: TGTGCCAGCAGCTCAACGGGGCTAGCGGACTACAATGAGCAGTTCTTC. Its protein is CASSSTGLADYNEQFF.

V is TRBV3-1 and J is TRBJ1-1; TRBD1 matches at 7 bases. The V segment lost 7 bases and the J segment 2 bases; nucleotides outside the gene matches: 7. The germline V gene has CDR1 LGHDT and CDR2 YNNKEL (reference sequence). The CDR3 consists of 14 residues. CDR3 region: CASKMRDSNTEAFF. The CDR3 DNA is TGTGCCAGCAAAATGCGGGACAGTAACACTGAAGCTTTCTTT.